The rows below give T cell receptor beta chains drawn from one sample of a study of blood T cell repertoires in COVID-19. TCRdb's copy holds only in-frame clones and misses some; the assay was immunoSEQ multiplex PCR. The data show about 100,000 clones, roughly 80% seen once. Specimen: peripheral blood. The receptors here all came from a man in his 70s with active or convalescent COVID-19. CDR3s include the opening cysteine and the closing phenylalanine or tryptophan. The D gene is left open where the match is weak. Not all rows give a size; the values are once, few, many and, for expanded clones, a class.

-	TRBV7-9	-	TRBJ2-5	CASSLGSGPQETQYF	TGTGCCAGCAGCTTAGGTTCAGGGCCACAAGAGACCCAGTACTTC
-	TRBV12-3/TRBV12-4	-	TRBJ2-1	CASSPPPYNEQFF	TGTGCCAGCAGTCCTCCCCCCTACAATGAGCAGTTCTTC
-	TRBV28	-	TRBJ2-2	CASIGRGNTGELFF	TGTGCCAGCATAGGTCGGGGTAACACCGGGGAGCTGTTTTTT
TRBD1	TRBV11-2	many	TRBJ2-1	CASSSGTGYSEQFF	TGTGCCAGCAGCTCCGGGACAGGGTATTCCGAGCAGTTCTTC
-	TRBV27	-	TRBJ2-2	CASSPRDSYTGELFF	TGTGCCAGCAGTCCCCGCGACAGCTACACCGGGGAGCTGTTTTTT
-	TRBV4-1	few	TRBJ2-7	CASSQVAGDYEQYF	TGCGCCAGCAGCCAAGTTGCCGGGGACTACGAGCAGTACTTC
-	TRBV12-5	-	TRBJ1-4	CASGLAQGNEKLFF	TGTGCTAGTGGTTTGGCACAGGGTAATGAAAAACTGTTTTTT
-	TRBV29-1	-	TRBJ1-1	CPTGGSYTEAFF	TGCCCCACGGGGGGATCGTACACTGAAGCTTTCTTT
TRBD1	TRBV6-6	-	TRBJ2-2	CASSYSIPGGRGELFF	TGTGCCAGCAGTTACTCGATCCCAGGGGGCAGGGGGGAGCTGTTTTTT
TRBD2	TRBV7-9	-	TRBJ2-7	CASSSGLAGGPLQYF	TGTGCCAGCAGTTCCGGACTAGCGGGGGGGCCTTTGCAGTACTTC
-	TRBV19	once	TRBJ2-7	CASSIYREGEQYF	TGTGCCAGTAGTATTTACAGGGAGGGCGAGCAGTACTTC
TRBD1	TRBV4-2	-	TRBJ2-7	CASSPRRTGGNEQYF	TGTGCCAGCAGCCCTAGACGGACAGGGGGCAACGAGCAGTACTTC
TRBD1	TRBV5-1	few	TRBJ1-1	CASSPGTGNTEAFF	TGCGCCAGCAGTCCCGGGACAGGGAACACTGAAGCTTTCTTT
-	TRBV2	-	TRBJ1-4	CASSDYSYEKLFF	TGTGCCAGCAGTGACTACAGTTACGAAAAACTGTTTTTT
-	TRBV2	-	TRBJ2-1	CASSELAINEQFF	TGTGCCAGCAGTGAGTTAGCGATTAATGAGCAGTTCTTC
TRBD2	TRBV9	-	TRBJ2-1	CASSVWREDGEQFF	TGTGCCAGCAGCGTATGGCGGGAGGACGGTGAGCAGTTCTTC
-	TRBV5-1	-	TRBJ1-1	CASSLGGNRMNTEAFF	TGCGCCAGCAGCTTGGGTGGCAACAGGATGAACACTGAAGCTTTCTTT
-	TRBV9	-	TRBJ2-7	CASSTQDRTQFPYEQYF	TGTGCCAGCAGCACCCAAGACAGGACTCAGTTCCCTTACGAGCAGTACTTC
-	TRBV23-1	-	TRBJ2-5	CASSQRAGGETQYF	TGCGCCAGCAGTCAAAGGGCAGGAGGGGAGACCCAGTACTTC
-	TRBV19	-	TRBJ1-5	CATETALLGQPQHF	TGTGCCACCGAGACAGCCCTCCTGGGACAGCCCCAGCATTTT
-	TRBV6-2/TRBV6-3	-	TRBJ1-1	CASSYSLVVTGRTEAFF	TGTGCCAGCAGTTATTCCTTAGTAGTGACAGGACGGACTGAAGCTTTCTTT
-	TRBV9	-	TRBJ2-7	CASSVELISEQYF	TGTGCCAGCAGCGTAGAGCTTATTTCCGAGCAGTACTTC
-	TRBV2	-	TRBJ1-2	CASRGGGNYGYTF	TGTGCCAGCAGAGGCGGGGGCAACTATGGCTACACCTTC